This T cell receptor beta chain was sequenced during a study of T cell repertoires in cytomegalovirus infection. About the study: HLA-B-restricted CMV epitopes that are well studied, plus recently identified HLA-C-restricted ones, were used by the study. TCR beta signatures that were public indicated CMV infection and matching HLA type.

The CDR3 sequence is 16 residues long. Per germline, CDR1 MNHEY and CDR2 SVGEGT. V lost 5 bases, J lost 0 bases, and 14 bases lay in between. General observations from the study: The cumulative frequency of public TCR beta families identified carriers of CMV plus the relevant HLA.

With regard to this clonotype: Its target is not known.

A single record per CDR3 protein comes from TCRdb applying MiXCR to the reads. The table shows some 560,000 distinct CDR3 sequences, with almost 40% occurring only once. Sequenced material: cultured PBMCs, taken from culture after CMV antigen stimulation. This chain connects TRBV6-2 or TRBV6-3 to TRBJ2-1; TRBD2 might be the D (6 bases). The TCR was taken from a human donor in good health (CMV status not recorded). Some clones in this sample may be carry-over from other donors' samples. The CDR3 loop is CASSDPGESSYNEQFF. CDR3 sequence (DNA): TGTGCCAGCAGTGACCCGGGGGAGAGCTCCTACAATGAGCAGTTCTTC.